The 8 T cell receptor beta chains in this list originate from one sample, sequenced in a study of blood T cell repertoires in COVID-19. Libraries were prepared by immunoSEQ multiplex PCR; TCRdb keeps only in-frame clonotypes and omits some of them. The sample has roughly 55,000 clones, roughly three quarters seen once. The sequencing sample was made of peripheral blood. These receptors were taken from a human donor with active or convalescent COVID-19. The donor label of this sample is uncertain.

The V gene is TRBV5-5, the J gene TRBJ1-2; no reliable D call. Germline V gene data show CDR1 as SGHKS and CDR2 as YYEKEE (reference sequence). The CDR3 runs 15 residues. V was clipped by 4 bases and J by 0 bases, with 13 bases between them. The CDR3 reads CASSPFRTANYGYTF. The CDR3 DNA sequence: TGTGCCAGCAGCCCGTTTCGCACGGCTAACTATGGCTACACCTTC.

The rearrangement links TRBV7-2 to TRBJ2-1; D possibly corresponds to TRBD2 (5 bases). Germline V lookup: CDR1 SGHTA, CDR2 FQGNSA. V lost 5 bases, J lost 1 base, and 24 bases lay in between. The CDR3 is 19 residues long. The CDR3 DNA sequence: TGTGCCAGCAGCCCACCTTCGCTCCTAGCTGGAAGTTCCTACAATGAGCAGTTCTTC. Translation gives CASSPPSLLAGSSYNEQFF.

The chain uses TRBV9 and TRBJ1-4; weak D call: TRBD1 (5 bases). The germline V gene encodes CDR1 SGDLS and CDR2 YYNGEE. Trimming took 0 bases from V and 8 from J, leaving 11 bases between them. This CDR3 has 14 residues. The CDR3 bases are TGTGCCAGCAGCGTAGAGGGCAGGGAAGAAAAACTGTTTTTT. Residues: CASSVEGREEKLFF.

In its sample, this clone was seen a few times. J is TRBJ1-2 and V is TRBV29-1, with 7 positions matching TRBD1. The ends lost 4 bases at V and 6 bases at J; junction bases unmatched: 8. The CDR3 runs to 13 residues. In germline, CDR1 is SQVTM, CDR2 ANQGSEA. CDR3 coding DNA: TGCAGCGTTGTGGAAGGCAGGGGGGATGGCTACACCTTC. Translation: CSVVEGRGDGYTF.

The chain links TRBV7-8 to TRBJ2-7; 7 nucleotides line up with TRBD2. With 5 bases clipped from V and 4 bases from J, the junction kept 14 bases outside the gene matches. Germline CDR1 is SGHVS and CDR2 is FQNEAQ. The length of the CDR3 is 16 residues. CDR3 DNA: TGTGCCAGCAGCCAAAACCAAGGGGCGGGAGTGTACGAGCAGTACTTC. Translation gives CASSQNQGAGVYEQYF.

V usage is TRBV24-1 and J usage is TRBJ1-5, with D tentatively TRBD1 (5 bases). The length of the CDR3 is 14 residues. The V end was cut by 9 bases, the J end by 6 bases, with 17 bases between. Per germline, CDR1 KGHDR and CDR2 SFDVKD. CDR3 DNA: TGTGCCACCGGTGGGGACGGCGGGGGTCAGCCCCAGCATTTT. It codes for CATGGDGGGQPQHF.

In DNA form, the CDR3 reads TGCAGCGGGAGACTAGCGGGGGCTCTCACAGATACGCAGTATTTT. As protein: CSGRLAGALTDTQYF. This rearrangement joins TRBV29-1 to TRBJ2-3, with 12 nucleotides matching TRBD2. CDR3 length equals 15 residues. J was trimmed by 2 bases and V by 7 bases; bases with no gene match: 7. In germline, CDR1 is SQVTM, CDR2 ANQGSEA.

This clone has just a few counts. This chain links TRBV19 with TRBJ2-7; TRBD1 matches at 11 bases. Per the germline V gene, CDR1 is LNHDA and CDR2 is SQIVND (reference sequence). V lost 4 bases, J lost 3 bases, and 5 bases stayed unmatched. The CDR3 sequence is 15 residues long. CDR3 bases: TGTGCCAGTAGTAATGCCGGGACAGGGGGCTACGAGCAGTACTTC. As protein: CASSNAGTGGYEQYF. Full variable domain (remainder filled in from reference TRBV19 and TRBJ2-7): DGGITQSPKYLFRKEGQNVTLSCEQNLNHDAMYWYRQDPGQGLRLIYYSQIVNDFQKGDIAEGYSVSREKKESFPLTVTSAQKNPTAFYLCASSNAGTGGYEQYFGPGTRLTVT.